The entry below describes one T cell receptor beta chain. Its antigen is currently not known. Base qualities were left out, and no much larger clone turns up one base away. Library preparation was by the immunoSEQ multiplex PCR assay. TCRdb limited this immuneACCESS table to in-frame rearrangements with V and J called. A share of clones is missing; checked studies link under half to unresolved V genes, and the rest is unexplained. For this sample the table gives fewer than 200,000 clones, of which nearly 90% were detected only once. The ten largest clones represent 1.3% to 1.5% of the sample. This sample stems from a study of control samples from healthy donors and cancer patients (dated by TCRdb to 2018 to 2021). Measured from the cysteine to the phenylalanine, the CDR3 is 13 residues long. Kept here is only the CDR3 DNA, which spans 39 bases and is read in frame from base 1. V and J lose 1 base and 6 bases, and a span of 9 bases separates them. CDR1 SGHVS and CDR2 FQNEAQ are derived from the germline V gene.

What was sequenced was blood. The sequence was obtained from a woman aged 50 to 60 in good health. The chain links TRBV7-8 with TRBJ1-1, with the D gene call left open. The nucleotide sequence is TGTGCCAGCAGCTTAGTGGGGAGGTCTGAAGCTTTCTTT. Its translation is CASSLVGRSEAFF. Where the CDR3 stops, the reference TRBV7-8 and TRBJ1-1 genes take over; the full variable domain is GAGVSQSPRYKVAKRGQDVALRCDPISGHVSLFWYQQALGQGPEFLTYFQNEAQLDKSGLPSDRFFAERPEGSVSTLKIQRTQQEDSAVYLCASSLVGRSEAFFGQGTRLTVV.